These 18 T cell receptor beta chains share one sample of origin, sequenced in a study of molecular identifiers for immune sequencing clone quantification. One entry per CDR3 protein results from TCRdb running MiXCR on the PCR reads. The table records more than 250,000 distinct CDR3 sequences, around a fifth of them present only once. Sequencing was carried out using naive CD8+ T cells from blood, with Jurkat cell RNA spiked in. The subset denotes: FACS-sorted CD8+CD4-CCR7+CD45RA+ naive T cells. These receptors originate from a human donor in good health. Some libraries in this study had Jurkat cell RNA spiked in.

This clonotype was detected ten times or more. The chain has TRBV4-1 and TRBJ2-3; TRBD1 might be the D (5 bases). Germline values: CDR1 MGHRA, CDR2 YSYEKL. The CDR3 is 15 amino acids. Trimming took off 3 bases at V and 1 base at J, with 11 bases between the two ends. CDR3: CASSQIARGTDTQYF. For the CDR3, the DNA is TGCGCCAGCAGCCAGATCGCCAGGGGCACAGATACGCAGTATTTT.

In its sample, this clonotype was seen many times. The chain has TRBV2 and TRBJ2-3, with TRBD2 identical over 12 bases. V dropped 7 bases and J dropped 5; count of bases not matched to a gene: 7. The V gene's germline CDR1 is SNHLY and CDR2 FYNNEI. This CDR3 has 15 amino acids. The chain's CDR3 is CASMRRTSGIDTQYF. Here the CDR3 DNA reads TGTGCCAGCATGCGACGGACTAGCGGGATAGATACGCAGTATTTT.

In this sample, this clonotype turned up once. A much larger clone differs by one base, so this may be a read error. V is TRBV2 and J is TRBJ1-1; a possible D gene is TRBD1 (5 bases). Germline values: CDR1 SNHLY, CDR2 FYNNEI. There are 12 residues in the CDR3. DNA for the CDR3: TGTGTCAGCAGTGAAGGGGACACTGAAGCTTTCTTT. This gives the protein CVSSEGDTEAFF.

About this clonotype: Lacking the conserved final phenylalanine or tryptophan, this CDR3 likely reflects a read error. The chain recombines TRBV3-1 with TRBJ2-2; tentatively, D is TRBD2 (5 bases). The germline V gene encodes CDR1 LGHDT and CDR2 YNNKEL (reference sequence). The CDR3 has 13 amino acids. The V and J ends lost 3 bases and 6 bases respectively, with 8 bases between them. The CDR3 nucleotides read TGTGCCAGCAGCCAGGACTTGTCCGGGGAGCTGTTTTCT. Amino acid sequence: CASSQDLSGELFS.

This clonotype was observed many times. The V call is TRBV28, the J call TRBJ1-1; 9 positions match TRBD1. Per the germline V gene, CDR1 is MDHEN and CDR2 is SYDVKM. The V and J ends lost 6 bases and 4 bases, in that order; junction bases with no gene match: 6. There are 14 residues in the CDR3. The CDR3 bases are TGTGCCAGCAGCTACAGGGGGCTTAGCACTGAAGCTTTCTTT. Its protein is CASSYRGLSTEAFF.

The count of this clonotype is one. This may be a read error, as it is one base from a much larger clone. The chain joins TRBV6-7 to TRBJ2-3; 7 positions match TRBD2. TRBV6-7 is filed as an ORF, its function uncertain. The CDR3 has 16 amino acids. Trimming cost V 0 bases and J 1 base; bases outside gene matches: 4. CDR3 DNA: TGTGCCAGCAGTTACTCAGTGGGGGGGGGCACAGATACGCAGTATTTT. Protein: CASSYSVGGGTDTQYF.

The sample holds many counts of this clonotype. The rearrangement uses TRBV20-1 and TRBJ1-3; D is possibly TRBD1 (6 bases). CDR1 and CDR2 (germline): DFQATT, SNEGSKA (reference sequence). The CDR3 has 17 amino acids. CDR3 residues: CNPRGGATLSSGNTIYF. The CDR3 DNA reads TGCAACCCCCGTGGGGGGGCTACCCTTAGCTCTGGAAACACCATATATTTT.

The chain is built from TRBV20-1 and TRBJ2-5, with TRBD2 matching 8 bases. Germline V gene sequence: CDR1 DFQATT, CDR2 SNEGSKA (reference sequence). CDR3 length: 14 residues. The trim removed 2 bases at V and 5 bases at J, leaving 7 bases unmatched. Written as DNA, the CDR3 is TGCAGTGCTAGAATTGGGACTAGGGTGGAGACCCAGTACTTC. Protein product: CSARIGTRVETQYF.

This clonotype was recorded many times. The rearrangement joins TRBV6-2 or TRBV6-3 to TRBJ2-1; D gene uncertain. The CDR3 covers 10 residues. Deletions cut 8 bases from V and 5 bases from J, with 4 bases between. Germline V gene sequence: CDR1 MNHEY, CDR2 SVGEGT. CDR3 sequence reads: CASGDNEQFF. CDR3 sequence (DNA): TGTGCCAGCGGGGACAATGAGCAGTTCTTC.

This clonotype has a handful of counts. CDR3 DNA: TGTGCCAGTCGTGTTAGCGGGGGCTCGGGTGATACGCAGTATTTT. Amino acids: CASRVSGGSGDTQYF. The V call is TRBV19, the J call TRBJ2-3, with 9 bases matching TRBD2. The germline V gene encodes CDR1 LNHDA and CDR2 SQIVND (reference sequence). J was trimmed by 6 bases and V by 8 bases; bases with no gene match: 12. The CDR3 totals 15 residues.

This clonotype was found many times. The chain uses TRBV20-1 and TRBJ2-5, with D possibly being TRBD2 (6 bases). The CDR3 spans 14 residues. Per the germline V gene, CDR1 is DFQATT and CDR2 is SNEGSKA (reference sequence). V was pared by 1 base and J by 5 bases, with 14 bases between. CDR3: CSARASGQVETQYF. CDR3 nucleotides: TGCAGTGCTAGAGCAAGCGGGCAGGTCGAGACCCAGTACTTC.

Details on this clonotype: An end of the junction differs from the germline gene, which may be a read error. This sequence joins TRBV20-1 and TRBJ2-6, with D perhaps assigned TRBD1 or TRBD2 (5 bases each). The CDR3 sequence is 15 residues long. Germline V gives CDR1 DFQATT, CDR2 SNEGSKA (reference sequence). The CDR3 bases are TGCAGTGCTCCCCCCCGGGAATCTGGGGCCAACGTCCCGACTTTC. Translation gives CSAPPRESGANVPTF.

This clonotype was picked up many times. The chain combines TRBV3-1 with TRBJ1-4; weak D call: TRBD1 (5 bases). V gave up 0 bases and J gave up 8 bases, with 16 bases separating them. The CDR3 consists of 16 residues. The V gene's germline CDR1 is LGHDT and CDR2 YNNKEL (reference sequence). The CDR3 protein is CASSQEWDVVGEKLFF. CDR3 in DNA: TGTGCCAGCAGCCAAGAATGGGACGTAGTAGGGGAAAAACTGTTTTTT.

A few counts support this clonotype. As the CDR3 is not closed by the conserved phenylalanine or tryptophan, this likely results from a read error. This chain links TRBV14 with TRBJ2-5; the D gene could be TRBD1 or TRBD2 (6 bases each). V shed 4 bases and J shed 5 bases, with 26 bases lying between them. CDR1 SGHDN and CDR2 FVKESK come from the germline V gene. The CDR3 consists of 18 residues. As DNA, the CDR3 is TGTGCCAGCAGCCTCAAGACCCCGGGACTTCCTCAGGGGGAGACCCAGTACTCC. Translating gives CASSLKTPGLPQGETQYS.

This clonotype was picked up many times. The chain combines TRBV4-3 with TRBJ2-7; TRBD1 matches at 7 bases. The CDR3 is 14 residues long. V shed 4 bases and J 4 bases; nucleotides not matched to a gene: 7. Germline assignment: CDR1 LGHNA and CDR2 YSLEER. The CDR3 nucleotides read TGCGCCAGCAGCCTAGGGGACAGCGGTTACGAGCAGTACTTC. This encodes CASSLGDSGYEQYF.

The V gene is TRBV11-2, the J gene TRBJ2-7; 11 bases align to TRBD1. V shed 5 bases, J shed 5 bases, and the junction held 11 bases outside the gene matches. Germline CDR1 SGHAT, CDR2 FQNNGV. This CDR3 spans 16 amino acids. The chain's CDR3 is CASSPHIGQGANEQYF. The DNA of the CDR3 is TGTGCCAGCAGCCCACACATCGGACAGGGGGCCAACGAGCAGTACTTC.

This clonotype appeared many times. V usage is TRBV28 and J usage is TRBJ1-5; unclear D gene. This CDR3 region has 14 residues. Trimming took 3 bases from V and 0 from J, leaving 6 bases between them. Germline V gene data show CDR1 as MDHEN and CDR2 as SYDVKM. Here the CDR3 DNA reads TGTGCCAGCAGTTTCTTAAATAGCAATCAGCCCCAGCATTTT. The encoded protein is CASSFLNSNQPQHF. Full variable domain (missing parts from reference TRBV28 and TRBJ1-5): DVKVTQSSRYLVKRTGEKVFLECVQDMDHENMFWYRQDPGLGLRLIYFSYDVKMKEKGDIPEGYSVSREKKERFSLILESASTNQTSMYLCASSFLNSNQPQHFGDGTRLSIL.

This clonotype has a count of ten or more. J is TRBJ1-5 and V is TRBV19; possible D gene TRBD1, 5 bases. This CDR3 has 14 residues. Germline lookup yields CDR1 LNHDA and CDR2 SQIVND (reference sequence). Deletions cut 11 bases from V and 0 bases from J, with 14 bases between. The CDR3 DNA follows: TGTGCCTGCAGGGATGGTTTTAGCAATCAGCCCCAGCATTTT. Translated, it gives CACRDGFSNQPQHF.